Presented here are 21 T cell receptor beta chains from one specimen sequenced in a study of technical replicates of blood from several donors. Data came from immunoSEQ multiplex PCR; TCRdb stores just in-frame clones and leaves some out. The table shows around 80,000 clones, with about 98% occurring only once. The specimen sequenced was T cells isolated from PBMCs. All receptors come from a human donor in good health.

The CDR3 sequence: CASSIGLAGGGTQYF. The CDR3 DNA is TGTGCCAGCAGCATAGGACTAGCGGGAGGTGGGACGCAGTATTTT. This chain connects TRBV5-5 to TRBJ2-3; 14 bases align to TRBD2. Germline CDR1 SGHKS, CDR2 YYEKEE (reference sequence). V lost 4 bases and J lost 9; bases outside the gene matches: 7. The CDR3 sequence is 15 residues long.

The V call is TRBV7-2, the J call TRBJ1-2; perhaps TRBD1 as D (5 bases). This CDR3 spans 14 amino acids. Germline V gene data show CDR1 as SGHTA and CDR2 as FQGNSA. The germline V and J ends were trimmed by 1 base and 5 bases, with 11 bases remaining between them. In DNA form, the CDR3 reads TGTGCCAGCAGCTTAGGGGGCGCGAGGTATGGCTACACCTTC. This gives the protein CASSLGGARYGYTF.

The chain is built from TRBV7-9 and TRBJ1-5; D perhaps matches TRBD1 (5 bases). Germline loops: CDR1 SEHNR, CDR2 FQNEAQ (reference sequence). V was shortened by 0 bases and J by 7 bases, with 10 bases between the two germline ends. The CDR3 runs 14 residues. Written as DNA, the CDR3 is TGTGCCAGCAGCTTAGCGTCCGGGGGGCAGCCCCAGCATTTT. Amino acid sequence: CASSLASGGQPQHF.

V is TRBV7-9 and J is TRBJ1-1; tentatively, D is TRBD1 (5 bases). Trimming stripped 3 bases from V and 5 bases from J, with 16 bases between. Germline V gene data show CDR1 as SEHNR and CDR2 as FQNEAQ (reference sequence). The CDR3 contains 15 residues. CDR3 coding DNA: TGTGCCAGCAGCTTTGGCGCTGAGGGGAGGACTGAAGCTTTCTTT. Protein sequence: CASSFGAEGRTEAFF.

The CDR3 bases are TGTGCCAGCAGCGCCGGGAGATCCTCGGACTATGGCTACACCTTC. The encoded protein is CASSAGRSSDYGYTF. This rearrangement joins TRBV9 to TRBJ1-2; D not certain. V was trimmed by 3 bases and J by 3 bases, leaving 15 bases between them. The germline gives CDR1 SGDLS, CDR2 YYNGEE. This CDR3 comprises 15 residues.

V usage is TRBV7-9 and J usage is TRBJ2-7; D remains unclear. Germline V lookup: CDR1 SEHNR, CDR2 FQNEAQ (reference sequence). The V end lost 5 bases, the J end lost 0 bases, and 5 bases lay between the germline ends. This CDR3 contains 12 residues. In nucleotides, the CDR3 is TGTGCCAGCAGCCTCCGCTCCTACGAGCAGTACTTC. Translated, it gives CASSLRSYEQYF.

The rearrangement links TRBV14 to TRBJ1-4; D gene unclear. The germline V gene has CDR1 SGHDN and CDR2 FVKESK. CDR3 length: 14 amino acids. V lost 4 bases and J lost 8, with 14 bases in between. Here the CDR3 DNA reads TGTGCCAGCAGCCGGACCGCTTGGGAGGAAAAACTGTTTTTT. Its translation: CASSRTAWEEKLFF.

The rearrangement links TRBV6-6 to TRBJ1-5; TRBD1 matches at 7 bases. The V segment lost 8 bases and the J segment 3 bases; nucleotides outside the gene matches: 7. Germline V CDR1 and CDR2: MNHNY, SVGAGI (reference sequence). This CDR3 contains 14 residues. The DNA of the CDR3 is TGTGCCAGCGCGGACAGGTCTTACAATCAGCCCCAGCATTTT. This encodes CASADRSYNQPQHF.

This chain connects TRBV5-4 to TRBJ2-3, with TRBD1 matching over 8 bases. V shed 4 bases and J 13 bases; nucleotides not matched to a gene: 11. This CDR3 comprises 13 residues. Germline CDR1 reads SGHNT; CDR2 reads YYREEE (reference sequence). The DNA for the CDR3 is TGTGCCAGCAGCGTTGACAGGGGACAGGAGGAGTATTTT. It yields the protein CASSVDRGQEEYF.

The chain has TRBV28 and TRBJ2-3; the match to TRBD1 covers 9 bases. Germline loops: CDR1 MDHEN, CDR2 SYDVKM. This CDR3 is 15 amino acids long. J was trimmed by 3 bases and V by 5 bases; bases with no gene match: 6. CDR3 region: CASSPPGTGTDTQYF. In DNA, the CDR3 is TGTGCCAGCAGTCCACCCGGGACAGGGACAGATACGCAGTATTTT.

About this clone: One end of the junction fails to match germline, which may point to a read error. The chain employs TRBV5-6 and TRBJ2-2; 7 bases are shared with TRBD1. The CDR3 consists of 15 residues. Germline V gene lookup returns CDR1 SGHDT and CDR2 YYEEEE. The CDR3, as DNA: TGTGCCAGCAGCTTTGGGACAGTTAACAGCGGGGAGCTGTTTTTT. Translating it yields CASSFGTVNSGELFF.

The rearrangement joins TRBV5-4 to TRBJ2-1; TRBD2 matches 14 bases. CDR3 length: 15 residues. Germline CDR1 and CDR2: SGHNT and YYREEE (reference sequence). V shed 4 bases and J 5 bases; nucleotides not matched to a gene: 2. The CDR3 nucleotides read TGTGCCAGCAGCAAGGGACTAGCGGGAGACAATGAGCAGTTCTTC. It specifies CASSKGLAGDNEQFF.

The V and J genes are TRBV15 and TRBJ2-2, with D perhaps TRBD2 (6 bases). The germline V and J ends were trimmed by 2 bases and 6 bases, with 16 bases remaining between them. Looked up from germline, CDR1 is LNHNV and CDR2 is YYDKDF (reference sequence). CDR3 size: 16 residues. This CDR3 is CATSRLEEGPSGELFF. In nucleotides, the CDR3 is TGTGCCACCAGCAGACTGGAGGAGGGCCCTTCCGGGGAGCTGTTTTTT.

This clone was seen a few times. V usage is TRBV28 and J usage is TRBJ2-2; the match to TRBD2 covers 11 bases. After removal of 0 bases from V and 6 bases from J, the junction contained 3 bases not matched to a gene. The CDR3 runs 16 residues. The germline V gene encodes CDR1 MDHEN and CDR2 SYDVKM. The CDR3 is CASSLWLAGGSGELFF. CDR3 nucleotide sequence: TGTGCCAGCAGTTTATGGCTAGCGGGGGGTTCCGGGGAGCTGTTTTTT.

This sequence joins TRBV10-3 and TRBJ2-1; 11 bases match TRBD1. Per germline, CDR1 ENHRY and CDR2 SYGVKD. The CDR3 runs 15 residues. The ends lost 4 bases at V and 8 bases at J; junction bases unmatched: 7. CDR3 bases: TGTGCCATCAGTGGGAGGGACAGGGGGACGGATGAGCAGTTCTTC. Its protein product is CAISGRDRGTDEQFF.

The rearrangement joins TRBV19 to TRBJ2-1; TRBD1 matches 8 bases. Germline-derived CDR1 and CDR2 are LNHDA and SQIVND (reference sequence). With 0 bases clipped from V and 5 bases from J, the junction kept 3 bases outside the gene matches. The CDR3 has 15 residues. CDR3 DNA: TGTGCCAGTAGTATAGACTGGGACAGGAACAATGAGCAGTTCTTC. Its protein product is CASSIDWDRNNEQFF.

V usage is TRBV12-1 and J usage is TRBJ2-1; the table's TRBD2 call for D was not verified on the DNA. TRBV12-1 is classified as a pseudogene. The CDR3 loop spans 17 amino acids. The CDR3 region is CASSFACVRETYNEQFF. The CDR3 nucleotides are TGTGCCAGCAGCTTTGCTTGTGTGCGGGAGACCTACAATGAGCAGTTCTTC.

The V gene is TRBV7-2, the J gene TRBJ1-5; no firm D call. Looked up from germline, CDR1 is SGHTA and CDR2 is FQGNSA. CDR3 size: 13 residues. The V and J ends lost 11 bases and 5 bases respectively, with 16 bases between them. CDR3 in DNA: TGTGCCTGCACGGGAGGTATGGATCAGCCCCAGCATTTT. Its translation: CACTGGMDQPQHF.

The chain employs TRBV6-5 and TRBJ2-7, with TRBD1 as a possible D gene (6 bases). V was pared by 0 bases and J by 4 bases, with 13 bases between. The CDR3 has 15 residues. In germline, CDR1 is MNHEY, CDR2 SVGAGI. CDR3 in amino acids: CASSYSGRGGYEQYF. The CDR3 coding sequence is TGTGCCAGCAGTTACTCGGGGAGAGGGGGATACGAGCAGTACTTC.

This chain connects TRBV4-1 to TRBJ2-1; D uncertain. Trimming stripped 1 base from V and 1 base from J, with 14 bases between. Germline V gene data show CDR1 as MGHRA and CDR2 as YSYEKL. This CDR3 region has 17 residues. The CDR3 loop is CASSQVRLTRSYNEQFF. CDR3 in DNA: TGCGCCAGCAGCCAAGTTCGGCTGACTCGGTCCTACAATGAGCAGTTCTTC.

The CDR3 region is CASSFGQGAPAFF. The CDR3 nucleotides are TGTGCCAGCAGTTTTGGACAGGGGGCGCCGGCTTTCTTT. The gene calls are TRBV6-6 and TRBJ1-1; 11 nucleotides align to TRBD1. The CDR3 runs 13 residues. V shed 4 bases, J shed 11 bases, and the junction held 6 bases outside the gene matches. Germline V gene sequence: CDR1 MNHNY, CDR2 SVGAGI (reference sequence).